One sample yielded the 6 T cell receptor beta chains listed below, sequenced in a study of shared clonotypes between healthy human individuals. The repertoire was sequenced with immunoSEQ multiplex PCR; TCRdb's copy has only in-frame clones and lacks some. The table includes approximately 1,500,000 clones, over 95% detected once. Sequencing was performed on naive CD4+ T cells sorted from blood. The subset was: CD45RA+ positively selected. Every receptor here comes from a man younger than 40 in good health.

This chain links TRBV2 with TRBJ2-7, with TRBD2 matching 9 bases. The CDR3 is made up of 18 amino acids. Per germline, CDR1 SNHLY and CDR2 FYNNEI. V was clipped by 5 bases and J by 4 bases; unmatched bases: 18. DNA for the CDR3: TGTGCCAGCAGTCGTAAATCTAGCGGGAACCTCCCCCTTTACGAGCAGTACTTC. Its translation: CASSRKSSGNLPLYEQYF.

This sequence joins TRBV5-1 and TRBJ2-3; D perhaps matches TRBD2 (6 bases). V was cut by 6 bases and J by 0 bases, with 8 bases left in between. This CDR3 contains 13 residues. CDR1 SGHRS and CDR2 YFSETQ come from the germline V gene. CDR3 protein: CASKDYSTDTQYF. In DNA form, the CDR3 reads TGCGCCAGCAAGGACTATAGCACAGATACGCAGTATTTT. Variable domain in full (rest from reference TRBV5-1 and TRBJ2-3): KAGVTQTPRYLIKTRGQQVTLSCSPISGHRSVSWYQQTPGQGLQFLFEYFSETQRNKGNFPGRFSGRQFSNSRSEMNVSTLELGDSALYLCASKDYSTDTQYFGPGTRLTVL.

The CDR3 DNA sequence: TGTGCCAGCAGCGTAGGATTGGCGGATACCTACGAGCAGTACTTC. Its translation: CASSVGLADTYEQYF. This sequence joins TRBV9 and TRBJ2-7; D is unclear. V shed 0 bases and J shed 2 bases, with 12 bases lying between them. This CDR3 region has 15 residues. The germline CDR1 and CDR2 sequences are SGDLS and YYNGEE. Together with reference TRBV9 and TRBJ2-7, the CDR3 gives the full variable domain: DSGVTQTPKHLITATGQRVTLRCSPRSGDLSVYWYQQSLDQGLQFLIQYYNGEERAKGNILERFSAQQFPDLHSELNLSSLELGDSALYFCASSVGLADTYEQYFGPGTRLTVT.

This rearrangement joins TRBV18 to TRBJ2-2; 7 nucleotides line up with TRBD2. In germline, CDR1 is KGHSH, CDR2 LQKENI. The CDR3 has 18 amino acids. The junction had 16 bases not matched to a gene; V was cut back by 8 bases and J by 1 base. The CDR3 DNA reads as TGTGCCAGCGCAAAACCGCTGGGGCTAGCGGAGAACACCGGGGAGCTGTTTTTT. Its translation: CASAKPLGLAENTGELFF.

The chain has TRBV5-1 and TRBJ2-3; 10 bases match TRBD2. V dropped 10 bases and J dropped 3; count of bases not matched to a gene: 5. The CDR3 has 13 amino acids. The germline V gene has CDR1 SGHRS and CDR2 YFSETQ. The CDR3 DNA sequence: TGCGCCTCGCTAGCGGGAGCTACAGATACGCAGTATTTT. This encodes CASLAGATDTQYF.

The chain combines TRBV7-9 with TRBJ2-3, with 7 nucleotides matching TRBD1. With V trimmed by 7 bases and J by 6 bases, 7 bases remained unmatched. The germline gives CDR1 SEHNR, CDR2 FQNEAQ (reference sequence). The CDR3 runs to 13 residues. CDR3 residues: CASIRQGLDTQYF. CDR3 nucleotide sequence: TGTGCCAGCATCCGACAGGGATTGGATACGCAGTATTTT.